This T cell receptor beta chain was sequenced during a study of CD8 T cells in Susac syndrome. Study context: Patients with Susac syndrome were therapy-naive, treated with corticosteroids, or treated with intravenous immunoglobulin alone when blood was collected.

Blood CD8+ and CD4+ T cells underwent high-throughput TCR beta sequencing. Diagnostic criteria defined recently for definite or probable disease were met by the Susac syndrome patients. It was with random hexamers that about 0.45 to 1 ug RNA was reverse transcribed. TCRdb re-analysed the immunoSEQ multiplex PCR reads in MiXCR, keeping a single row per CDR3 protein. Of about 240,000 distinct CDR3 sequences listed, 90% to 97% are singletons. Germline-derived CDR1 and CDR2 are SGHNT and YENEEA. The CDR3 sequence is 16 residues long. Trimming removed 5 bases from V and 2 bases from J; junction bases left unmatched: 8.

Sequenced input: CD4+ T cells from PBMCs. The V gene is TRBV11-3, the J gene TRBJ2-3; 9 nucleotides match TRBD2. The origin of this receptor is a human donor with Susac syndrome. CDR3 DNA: TGTGCCAGCAGCCAAATAAGCGGGAGGACCACAGATACGCAGTATTTT. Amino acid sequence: CASSQISGRTTDTQYF.